Reported below is one T cell receptor (beta chain). Its antigen remains unidentified. With a much larger clone just one base away, this may be a read error. This entry comes from a study of early T cells in non-severe SARS-CoV-2 infection. The wider study: The authors sequenced bulk RNA from unsorted whole blood, leaving chains unpaired.

General study points: Matches to VDJdb favored anti-spike CD8 responses and missed private and CD4 specificities.

The CDR3 spans 19 residues. Per germline, CDR1 DFQATT and CDR2 SNEGSKA (reference sequence). Individual cDNA molecules carried attached unique molecular identifiers. From the 5' RACE reads, TCRdb called clonotypes with MiXCR, one entry per CDR3 protein. This table has some 97,000 distinct CDR3 sequences, approximately 11% appearing once. The chain recombines TRBV20-1 with TRBJ2-3; 10 nucleotides agree with TRBD2. This TCR derives from an adult who was a healthcare worker with PCR-confirmed SARS-CoV-2 infection or an uninfected control (not recorded which). The sequencing here drew on whole blood, taken at baseline. This CDR3 is CSARGVLAGAVAGTDTQNF. The CDR3 DNA reads TGCAGTGCTAGAGGGGTCCTAGCGGGGGCGGTAGCGGGCACAGATACGCAGAATTTT.